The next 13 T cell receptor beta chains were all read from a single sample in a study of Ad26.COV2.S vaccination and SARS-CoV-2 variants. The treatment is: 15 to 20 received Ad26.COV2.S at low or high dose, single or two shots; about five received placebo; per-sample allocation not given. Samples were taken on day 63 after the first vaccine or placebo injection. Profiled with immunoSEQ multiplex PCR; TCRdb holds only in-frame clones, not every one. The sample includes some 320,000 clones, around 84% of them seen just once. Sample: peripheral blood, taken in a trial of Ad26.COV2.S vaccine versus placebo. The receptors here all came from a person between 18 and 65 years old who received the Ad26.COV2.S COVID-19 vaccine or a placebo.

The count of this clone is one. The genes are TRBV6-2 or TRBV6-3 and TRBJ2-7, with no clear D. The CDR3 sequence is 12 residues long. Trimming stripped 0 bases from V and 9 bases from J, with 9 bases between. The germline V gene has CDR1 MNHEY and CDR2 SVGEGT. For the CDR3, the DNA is TGTGCCAGCAGTTACTCTCTACGAGGGCAGTACTTC. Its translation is CASSYSLRGQYF.

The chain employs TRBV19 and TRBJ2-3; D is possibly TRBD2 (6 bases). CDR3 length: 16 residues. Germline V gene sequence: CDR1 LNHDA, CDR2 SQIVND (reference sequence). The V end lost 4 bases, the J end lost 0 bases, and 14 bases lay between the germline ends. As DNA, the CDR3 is TGTGCCAGTAGTAGCGGGACTTTCGCTAGCACAGATACGCAGTATTTT. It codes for CASSSGTFASTDTQYF.

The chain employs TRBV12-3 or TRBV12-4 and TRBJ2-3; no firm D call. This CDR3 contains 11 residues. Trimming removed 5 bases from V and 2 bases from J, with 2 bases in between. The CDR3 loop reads CASSNTDTQYF. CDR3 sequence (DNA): TGTGCCAGCAGTAACACAGATACGCAGTATTTT.

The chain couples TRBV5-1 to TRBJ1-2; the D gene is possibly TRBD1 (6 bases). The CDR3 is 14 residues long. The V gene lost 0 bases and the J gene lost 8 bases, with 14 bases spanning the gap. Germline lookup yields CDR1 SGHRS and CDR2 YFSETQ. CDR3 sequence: CASSLETTTGGYTF. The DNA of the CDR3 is TGCGCCAGCAGCTTGGAGACCACTACAGGGGGCTACACCTTC.

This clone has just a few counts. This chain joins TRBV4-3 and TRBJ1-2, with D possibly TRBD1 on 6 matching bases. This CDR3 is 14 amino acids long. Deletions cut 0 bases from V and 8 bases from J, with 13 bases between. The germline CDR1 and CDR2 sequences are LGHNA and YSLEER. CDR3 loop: CASSQDQGIGGYTF. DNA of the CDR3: TGCGCCAGCAGCCAAGATCAGGGGATTGGCGGCTACACCTTC.

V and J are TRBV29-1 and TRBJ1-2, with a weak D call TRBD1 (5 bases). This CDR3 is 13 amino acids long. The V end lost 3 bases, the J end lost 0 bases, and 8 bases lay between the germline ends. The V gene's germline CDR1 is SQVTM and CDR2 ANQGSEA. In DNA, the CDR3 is TGCAGCGTTGACGGGGGAACTAACTATGGCTACACCTTC. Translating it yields CSVDGGTNYGYTF.

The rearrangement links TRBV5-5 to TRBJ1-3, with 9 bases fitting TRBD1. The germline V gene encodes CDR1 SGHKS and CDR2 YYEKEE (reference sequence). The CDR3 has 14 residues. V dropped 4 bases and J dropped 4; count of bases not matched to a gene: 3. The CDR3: CASSGGTGGNTIYF. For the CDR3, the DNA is TGTGCCAGCAGCGGTGGGACAGGGGGAAACACCATATATTTT.

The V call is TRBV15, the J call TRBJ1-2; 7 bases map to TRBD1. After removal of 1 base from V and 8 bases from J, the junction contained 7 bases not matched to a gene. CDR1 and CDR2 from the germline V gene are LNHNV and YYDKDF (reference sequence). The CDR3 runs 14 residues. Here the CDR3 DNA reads TGTGCCACCAGCAGAGTGGACAGGTCGGGCGGCTACACCTTC. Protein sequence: CATSRVDRSGGYTF.

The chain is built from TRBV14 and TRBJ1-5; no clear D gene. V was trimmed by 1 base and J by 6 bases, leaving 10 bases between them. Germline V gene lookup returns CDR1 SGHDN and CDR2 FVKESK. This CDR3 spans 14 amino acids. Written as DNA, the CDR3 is TGTGCCAGCAGCCAAGGGAATGCTGGTCAGCCCCAGCATTTT. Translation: CASSQGNAGQPQHF.

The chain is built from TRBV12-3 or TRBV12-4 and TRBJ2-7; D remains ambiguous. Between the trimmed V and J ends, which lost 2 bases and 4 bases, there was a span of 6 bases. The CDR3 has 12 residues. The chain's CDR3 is CASSLSGYEQYF. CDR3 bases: TGTGCCAGCAGTTTATCCGGGTACGAGCAGTACTTC.

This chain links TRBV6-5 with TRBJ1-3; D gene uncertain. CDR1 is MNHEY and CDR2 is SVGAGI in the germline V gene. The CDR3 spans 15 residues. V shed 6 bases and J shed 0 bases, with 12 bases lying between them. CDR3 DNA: TGTGCCAGCAGAGGTACCGACACCTCTGGAAACACCATATATTTT. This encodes CASRGTDTSGNTIYF.

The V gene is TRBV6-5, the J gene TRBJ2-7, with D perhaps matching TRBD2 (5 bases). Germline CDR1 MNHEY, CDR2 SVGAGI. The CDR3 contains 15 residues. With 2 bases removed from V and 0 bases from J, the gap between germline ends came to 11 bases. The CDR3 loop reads CASSYNGDISYEQYF. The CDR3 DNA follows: TGTGCCAGCAGTTACAACGGGGATATCTCCTACGAGCAGTACTTC.

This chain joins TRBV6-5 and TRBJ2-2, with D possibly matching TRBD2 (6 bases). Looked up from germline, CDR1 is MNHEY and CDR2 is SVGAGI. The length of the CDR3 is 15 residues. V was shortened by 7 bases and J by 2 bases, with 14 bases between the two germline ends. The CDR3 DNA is TGTGCCAGCAAGTCGGCGGGAAGCAACACCGGGGAGCTGTTTTTT. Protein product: CASKSAGSNTGELFF.